This TCR beta chain was retrieved from a study of beta chain features in type 1 diabetes. Whole-study results and caveats: For Type 1 diabetes patients, all four CD4+ subsets carried TCRB CDR3s that were moderately but significantly shorter.

TCRB transcripts that were expressed got sequenced, as all of the isolated RNA had been reverse transcribed. Clones were sequenced by immunoSEQ multiplex PCR, and TCRdb holds only the in-frame ones, with some missing. The sample contains about 740,000 clones, roughly 12% of which appear only once. This clone was counted only a few times. Its specificity is not known. This CDR3 spans 17 amino acids. V was clipped by 4 bases and J by 6 bases; unmatched bases: 16. CDR1 is SGHRS, CDR2 YFSETQ, per germline. J is TRBJ2-1 and V is TRBV5-1, with 7 bases that match TRBD1. What was sequenced was naive CD4+ T cells from blood. The clonotype was recovered from a man aged 18-30 years with type 1 diabetes. The CDR3 protein is CASSLLTRGPLGNEQFF. CDR3 DNA sequence: TGCGCCAGCAGCCTGCTAACTAGGGGGCCTCTGGGCAATGAGCAGTTCTTC.